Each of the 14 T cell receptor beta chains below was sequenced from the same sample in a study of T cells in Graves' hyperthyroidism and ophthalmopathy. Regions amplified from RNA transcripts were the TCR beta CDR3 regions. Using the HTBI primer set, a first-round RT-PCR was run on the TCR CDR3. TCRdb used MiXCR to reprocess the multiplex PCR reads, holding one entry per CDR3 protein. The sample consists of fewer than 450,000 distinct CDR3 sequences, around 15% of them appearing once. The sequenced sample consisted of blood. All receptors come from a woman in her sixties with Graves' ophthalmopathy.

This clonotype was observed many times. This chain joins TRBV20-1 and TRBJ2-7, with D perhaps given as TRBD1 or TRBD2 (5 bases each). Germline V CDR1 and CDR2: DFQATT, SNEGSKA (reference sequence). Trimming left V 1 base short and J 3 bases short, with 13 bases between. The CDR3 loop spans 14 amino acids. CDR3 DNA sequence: TGCAGTGCTAGAGTTTTTGGGGGAGACTACGAGCAGTACTTC. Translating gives CSARVFGGDYEQYF.

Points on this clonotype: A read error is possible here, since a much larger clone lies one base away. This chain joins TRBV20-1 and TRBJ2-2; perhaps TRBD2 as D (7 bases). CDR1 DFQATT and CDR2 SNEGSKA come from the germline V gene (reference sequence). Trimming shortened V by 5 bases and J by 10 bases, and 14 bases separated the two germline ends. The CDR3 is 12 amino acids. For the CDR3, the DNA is TGCAGTGCTGGGGGGGGGGCTCAGGAGCTGTTTTTT. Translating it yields CSAGGGAQELFF.

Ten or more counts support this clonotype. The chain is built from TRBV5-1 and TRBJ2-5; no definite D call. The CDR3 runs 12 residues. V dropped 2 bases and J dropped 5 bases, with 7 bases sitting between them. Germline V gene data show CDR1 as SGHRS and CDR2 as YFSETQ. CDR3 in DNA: TGCGCCAGCAGCTTCAGTAGTGAGACCCAGTACTTC. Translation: CASSFSSETQYF.

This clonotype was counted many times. DNA for the CDR3: TGTGCCAGCAGTGTAGAGGGTGGTAAGGGCGCGGGGAACGCCTACAATGAGCAGTTCTTC. This codes for CASSVEGGKGAGNAYNEQFF. The V call is TRBV2, the J call TRBJ2-1; weak D call: TRBD2 (6 bases). V lost 4 bases and J lost 2, with 27 bases in between. The CDR3 totals 20 residues. From germline, CDR1 is SNHLY and CDR2 FYNNEI.

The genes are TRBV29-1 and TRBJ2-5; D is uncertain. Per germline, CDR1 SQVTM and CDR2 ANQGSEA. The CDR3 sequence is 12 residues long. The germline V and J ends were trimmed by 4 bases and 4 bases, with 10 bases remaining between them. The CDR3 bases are TGCAGCGTTGGTGAAGGGCCAGAGACCCAGTACTTC. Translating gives CSVGEGPETQYF. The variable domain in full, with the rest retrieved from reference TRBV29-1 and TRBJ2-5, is SAVISQKPSRDICQRGTSLTIQCQVDSQVTMMFWYRQQPGQSLTLIATANQGSEATYESGFVIDKFPISRPNLTFSTLTVSNMSPEDSSIYLCSVGEGPETQYFGPGTRLLVL.

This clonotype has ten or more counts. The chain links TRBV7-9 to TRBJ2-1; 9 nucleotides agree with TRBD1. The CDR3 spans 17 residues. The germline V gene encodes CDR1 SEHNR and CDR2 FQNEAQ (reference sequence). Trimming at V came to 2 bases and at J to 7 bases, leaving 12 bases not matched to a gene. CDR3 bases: TGTGCCAGCAGCTTACCAACCGGGACAGGGCACACGAATGAGCAGTTCTTC. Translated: CASSLPTGTGHTNEQFF.

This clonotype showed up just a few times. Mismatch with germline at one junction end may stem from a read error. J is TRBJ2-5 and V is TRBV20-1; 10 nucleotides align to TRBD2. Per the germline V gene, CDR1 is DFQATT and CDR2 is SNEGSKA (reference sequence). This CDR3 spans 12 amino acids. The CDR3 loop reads CSPSGSGETQYF. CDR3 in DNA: TGCAGTCCTAGCGGGAGTGGGGAGACCCAGTACTTC.

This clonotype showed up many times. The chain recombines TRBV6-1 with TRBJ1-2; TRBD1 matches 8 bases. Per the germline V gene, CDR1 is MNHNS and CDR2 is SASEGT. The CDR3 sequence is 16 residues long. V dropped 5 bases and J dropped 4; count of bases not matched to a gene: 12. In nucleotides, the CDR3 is TGTGCCAGCAGTTCCCTAGGACAGGGAGAAGGCTATGGCTACACCTTC. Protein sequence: CASSSLGQGEGYGYTF.

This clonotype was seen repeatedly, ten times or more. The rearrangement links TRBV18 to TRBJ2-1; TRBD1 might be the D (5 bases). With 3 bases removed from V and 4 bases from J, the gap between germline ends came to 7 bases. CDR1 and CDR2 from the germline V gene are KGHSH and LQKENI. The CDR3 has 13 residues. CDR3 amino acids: CASSPGQYNEQFF. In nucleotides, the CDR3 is TGTGCCAGCTCACCTGGACAATACAATGAGCAGTTCTTC.

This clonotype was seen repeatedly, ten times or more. The CDR3 here is CASTDQAGRTQYF. The CDR3 bases are TGTGCCAGCACTGATCAAGCGGGACGTACGCAGTATTTT. This chain uses TRBV27 with TRBJ2-3; 7 bases are a match to TRBD2. Per the germline V gene, CDR1 is MNHEY and CDR2 is SMNVEV (reference sequence). The CDR3 consists of 13 residues. Trimming cost V 7 bases and J 8 bases; bases outside gene matches: 9.

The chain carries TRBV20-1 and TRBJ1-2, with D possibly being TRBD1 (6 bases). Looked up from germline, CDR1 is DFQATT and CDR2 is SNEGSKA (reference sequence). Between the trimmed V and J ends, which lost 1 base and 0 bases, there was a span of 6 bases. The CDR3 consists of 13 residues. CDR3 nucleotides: TGCAGTGCTAGAGGGACAGCTAACTATGGCTACACCTTC. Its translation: CSARGTANYGYTF.

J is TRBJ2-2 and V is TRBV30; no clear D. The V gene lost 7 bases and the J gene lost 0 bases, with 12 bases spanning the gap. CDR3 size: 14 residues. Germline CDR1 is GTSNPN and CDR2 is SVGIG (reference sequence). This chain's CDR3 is CASLGDANTGELFF. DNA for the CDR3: TGTGCCTCGCTAGGCGACGCGAACACCGGGGAGCTGTTTTTT.

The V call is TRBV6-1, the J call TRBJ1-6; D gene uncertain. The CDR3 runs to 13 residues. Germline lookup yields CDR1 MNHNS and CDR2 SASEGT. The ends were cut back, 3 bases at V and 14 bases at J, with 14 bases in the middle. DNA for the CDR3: TGTGCCAGCAGTGAGAGGCGACCCTCGGCCCTCCACTTT. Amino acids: CASSERRPSALHF.

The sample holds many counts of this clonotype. CDR3 region: CASSYRPSTDTQYF. The CDR3 nucleotides are TGTGCCAGCAGTTACCGGCCTAGCACAGATACGCAGTATTTT. This chain links TRBV6-2 or TRBV6-3 with TRBJ2-3; D is ambiguous. The CDR3 spans 14 residues. Trimming shortened V by 2 bases and J by 0 bases, and 6 bases separated the two germline ends. The germline CDR1 and CDR2 sequences are MNHEY and SVGEGT.